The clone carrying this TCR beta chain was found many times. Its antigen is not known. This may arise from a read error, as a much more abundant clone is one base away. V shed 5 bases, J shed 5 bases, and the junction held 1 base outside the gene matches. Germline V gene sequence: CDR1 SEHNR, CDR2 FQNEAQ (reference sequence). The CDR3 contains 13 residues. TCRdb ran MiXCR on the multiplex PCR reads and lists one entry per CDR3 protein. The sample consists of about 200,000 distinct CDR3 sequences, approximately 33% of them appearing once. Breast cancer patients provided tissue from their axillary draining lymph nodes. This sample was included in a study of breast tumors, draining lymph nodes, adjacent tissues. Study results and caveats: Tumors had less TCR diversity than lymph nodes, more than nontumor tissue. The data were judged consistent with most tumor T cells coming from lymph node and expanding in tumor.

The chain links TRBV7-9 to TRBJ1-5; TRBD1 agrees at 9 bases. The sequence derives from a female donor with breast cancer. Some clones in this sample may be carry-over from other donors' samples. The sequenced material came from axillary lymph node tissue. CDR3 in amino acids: CASSRTGDQPQHF. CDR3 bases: TGTGCCAGCAGCCGGACAGGGGATCAGCCCCAGCATTTT.